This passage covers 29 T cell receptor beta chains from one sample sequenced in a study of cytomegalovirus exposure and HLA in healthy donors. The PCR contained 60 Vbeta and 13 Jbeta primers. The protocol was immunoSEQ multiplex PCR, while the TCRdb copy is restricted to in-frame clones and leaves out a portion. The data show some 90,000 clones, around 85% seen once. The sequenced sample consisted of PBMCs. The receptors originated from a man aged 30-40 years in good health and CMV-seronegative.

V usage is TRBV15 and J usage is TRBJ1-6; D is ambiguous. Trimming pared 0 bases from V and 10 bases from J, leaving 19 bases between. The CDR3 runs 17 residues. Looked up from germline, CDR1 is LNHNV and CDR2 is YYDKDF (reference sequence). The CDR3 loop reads CATSRDEGSLASSPLHF. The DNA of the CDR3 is TGTGCCACCAGCAGAGATGAGGGCAGCTTAGCGAGCTCACCCCTCCACTTT.

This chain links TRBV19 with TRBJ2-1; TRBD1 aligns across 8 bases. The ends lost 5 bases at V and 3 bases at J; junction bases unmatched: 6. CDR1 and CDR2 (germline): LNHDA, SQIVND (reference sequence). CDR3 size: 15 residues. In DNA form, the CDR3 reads TGTGCCAGTAGTTTCGACAGGGGAAGCTACAATGAGCAGTTCTTC. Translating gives CASSFDRGSYNEQFF.

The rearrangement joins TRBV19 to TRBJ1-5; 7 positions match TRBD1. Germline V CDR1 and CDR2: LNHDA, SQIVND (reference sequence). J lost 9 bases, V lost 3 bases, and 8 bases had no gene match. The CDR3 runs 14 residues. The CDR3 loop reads CASSIRGPSPPQHF. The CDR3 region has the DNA TGTGCCAGTAGTATTAGGGGGCCCTCCCCGCCCCAGCATTTT.

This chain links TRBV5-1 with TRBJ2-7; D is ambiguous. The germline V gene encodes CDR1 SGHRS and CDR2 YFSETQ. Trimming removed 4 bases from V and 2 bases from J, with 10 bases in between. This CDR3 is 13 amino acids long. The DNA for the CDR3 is TGCGCCAGCAGCGTTTCGGGTCCCTACGAGCAGTACTTC. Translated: CASSVSGPYEQYF.

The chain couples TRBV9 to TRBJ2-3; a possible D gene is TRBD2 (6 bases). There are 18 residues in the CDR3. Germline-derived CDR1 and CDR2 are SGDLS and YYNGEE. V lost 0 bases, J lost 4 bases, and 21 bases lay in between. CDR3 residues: CASSVEVSGRDIPDTQYF. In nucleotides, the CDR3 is TGTGCCAGCAGCGTAGAGGTTTCCGGGAGAGACATCCCAGATACGCAGTATTTT.

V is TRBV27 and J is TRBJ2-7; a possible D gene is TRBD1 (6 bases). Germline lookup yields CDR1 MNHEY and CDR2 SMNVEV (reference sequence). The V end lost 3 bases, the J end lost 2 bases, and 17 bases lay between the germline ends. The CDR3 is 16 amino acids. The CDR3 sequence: CASSFWPGTKTYEQYF. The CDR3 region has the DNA TGTGCCAGCAGTTTCTGGCCTGGGACAAAGACCTACGAGCAGTACTTC.

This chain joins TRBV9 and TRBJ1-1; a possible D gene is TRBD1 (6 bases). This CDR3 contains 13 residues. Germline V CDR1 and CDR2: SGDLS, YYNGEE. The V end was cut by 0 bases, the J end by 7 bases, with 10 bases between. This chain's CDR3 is CASSVDRAGEAFF. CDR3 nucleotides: TGTGCCAGCAGCGTAGACAGGGCTGGTGAAGCTTTCTTT.

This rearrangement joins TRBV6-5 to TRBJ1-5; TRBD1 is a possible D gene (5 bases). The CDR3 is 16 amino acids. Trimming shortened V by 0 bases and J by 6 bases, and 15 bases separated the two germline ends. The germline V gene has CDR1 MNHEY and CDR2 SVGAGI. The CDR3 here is CASSYSKWPGPQPQHF. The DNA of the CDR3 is TGTGCCAGCAGTTACTCGAAGTGGCCAGGGCCTCAGCCCCAGCATTTT.

The CDR3 region has the DNA TGTGCCAGCAGCTTCGGTTGGAGCACTGAAGCTTTCTTT. This translates into CASSFGWSTEAFF. V gene TRBV11-2 combines with J gene TRBJ1-1; D gene unclear. The germline V and J ends were trimmed by 3 bases and 4 bases, with 9 bases remaining between them. CDR3 length: 13 residues. Germline values: CDR1 SGHAT, CDR2 FQNNGV.

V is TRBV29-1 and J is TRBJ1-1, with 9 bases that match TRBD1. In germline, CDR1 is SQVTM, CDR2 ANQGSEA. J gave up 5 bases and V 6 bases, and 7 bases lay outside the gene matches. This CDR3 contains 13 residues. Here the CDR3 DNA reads TGCAGCGTGTTACAGGGGGCGCGGACTGAAGCTTTCTTT. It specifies CSVLQGARTEAFF.

As DNA, the CDR3 is TGTGCCAGCAGCTCCAATACCATGGGCGAGACCCAGTACTTC. Protein: CASSSNTMGETQYF. J is TRBJ2-5 and V is TRBV11-2; D is unclear. This CDR3 comprises 14 residues. CDR1 is SGHAT and CDR2 is FQNNGV in the germline V gene. Trimming stripped 4 bases from V and 5 bases from J, with 14 bases between.

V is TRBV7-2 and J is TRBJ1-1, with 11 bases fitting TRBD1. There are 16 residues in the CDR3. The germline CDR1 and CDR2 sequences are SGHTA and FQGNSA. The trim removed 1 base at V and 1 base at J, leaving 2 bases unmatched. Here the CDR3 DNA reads TGTGCCAGCAGCTTAGGGACAGGGGGCGCGAACACTGAAGCTTTCTTT. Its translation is CASSLGTGGANTEAFF.

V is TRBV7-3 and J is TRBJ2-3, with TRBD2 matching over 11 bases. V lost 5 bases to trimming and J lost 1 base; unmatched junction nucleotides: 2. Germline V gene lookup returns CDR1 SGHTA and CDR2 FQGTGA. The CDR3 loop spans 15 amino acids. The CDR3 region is CASSKLAGGTDTQYF. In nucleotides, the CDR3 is TGTGCCAGCAGCAAACTAGCGGGGGGCACAGATACGCAGTATTTT.

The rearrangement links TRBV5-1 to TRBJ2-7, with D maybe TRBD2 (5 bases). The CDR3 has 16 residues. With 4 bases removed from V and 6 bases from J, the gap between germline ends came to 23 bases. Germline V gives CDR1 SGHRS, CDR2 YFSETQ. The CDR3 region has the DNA TGCGCCAGCAGCCCCCTGGGCGGGCCCGAAATCCTCGAGCAGTACTTC. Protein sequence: CASSPLGGPEILEQYF.

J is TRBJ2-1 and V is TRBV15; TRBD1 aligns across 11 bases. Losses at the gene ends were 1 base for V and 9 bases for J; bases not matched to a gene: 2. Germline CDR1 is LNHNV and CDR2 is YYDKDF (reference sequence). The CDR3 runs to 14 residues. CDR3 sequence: CATSRGGQGGEQFF. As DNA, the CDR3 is TGTGCCACCAGCAGAGGGGGACAGGGGGGTGAGCAGTTCTTC.

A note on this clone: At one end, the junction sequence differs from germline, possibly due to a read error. CDR3 in amino acids: CASSFGGGQETQYF. CDR3 nucleotides: TGTGCTAGCAGCTTCGGGGGGGGCCAAGAGACCCAGTACTTC. V and J are TRBV7-7 and TRBJ2-5; 8 nucleotides agree with TRBD2. CDR1 and CDR2 from the germline V gene are SSHAT and FNYEAQ (reference sequence). This CDR3 contains 14 residues.

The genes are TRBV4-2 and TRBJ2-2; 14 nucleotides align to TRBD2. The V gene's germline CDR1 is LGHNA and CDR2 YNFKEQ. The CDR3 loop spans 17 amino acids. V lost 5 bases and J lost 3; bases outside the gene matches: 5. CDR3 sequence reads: CASSKGLAGEYTGELFF. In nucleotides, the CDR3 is TGTGCCAGCAGCAAGGGACTAGCGGGGGAGTACACCGGGGAGCTGTTTTTT.

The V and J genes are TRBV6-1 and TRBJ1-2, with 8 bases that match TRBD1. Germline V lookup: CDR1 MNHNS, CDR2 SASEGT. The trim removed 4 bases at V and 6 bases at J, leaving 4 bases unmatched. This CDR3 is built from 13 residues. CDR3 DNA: TGTGCCAGCAGTGCGTACAGGGGGAATGGCTACACCTTC. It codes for CASSAYRGNGYTF.

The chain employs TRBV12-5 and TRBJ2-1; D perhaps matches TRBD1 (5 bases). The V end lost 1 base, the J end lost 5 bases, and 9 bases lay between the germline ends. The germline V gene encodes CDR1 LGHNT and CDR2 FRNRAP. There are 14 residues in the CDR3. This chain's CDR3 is CASGLGQGNNEQFF. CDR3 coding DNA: TGTGCTAGTGGTTTGGGGCAGGGAAACAATGAGCAGTTCTTC. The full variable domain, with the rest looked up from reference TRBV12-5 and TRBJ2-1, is DARVTQTPRHKVTEMGQEVTMRCQPILGHNTVFWYRQTMMQGLELLAYFRNRAPLDDSGMPKDRFSAEMPDATLATLKIQPSEPRDSAVYFCASGLGQGNNEQFFGPGTRLTVL.

The DNA of the CDR3 is TGTGCCAGCAGTCCACAGGTATCGTTCGAAAAACTGTTTTTT. Protein: CASSPQVSFEKLFF. V and J are TRBV6-1 and TRBJ1-4; a possible D gene is TRBD1 (5 bases). Germline CDR1 reads MNHNS; CDR2 reads SASEGT. The CDR3 extends over 14 amino acids. V was trimmed by 5 bases and J by 8 bases, leaving 15 bases between them.

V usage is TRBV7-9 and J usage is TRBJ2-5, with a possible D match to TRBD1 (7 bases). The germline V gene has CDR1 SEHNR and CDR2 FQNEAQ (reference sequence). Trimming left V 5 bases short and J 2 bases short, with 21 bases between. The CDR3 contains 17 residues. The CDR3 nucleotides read TGTGCCAGCAGCGGGAGGCGTCCGGGGGACAGACAAGAGACCCAGTACTTC. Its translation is CASSGRRPGDRQETQYF.

The CDR3 DNA reads as TGTGCCAGCAGCCCGGGGGGACAGGGGGCTCTCGAGCAGTACTTC. Translating gives CASSPGGQGALEQYF. J is TRBJ2-7 and V is TRBV5-4, with TRBD1 matching over 12 bases. The CDR3 is 15 residues long. Germline loops: CDR1 SGHNT, CDR2 YYREEE (reference sequence). The J segment lost 6 bases and the V segment lost 4 bases, leaving 8 bases of the junction unmatched.

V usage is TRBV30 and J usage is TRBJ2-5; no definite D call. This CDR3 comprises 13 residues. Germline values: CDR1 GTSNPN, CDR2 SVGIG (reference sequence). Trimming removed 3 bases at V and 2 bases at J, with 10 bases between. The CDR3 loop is CAWRRNPQETQYF. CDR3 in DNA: TGTGCCTGGAGGAGAAACCCTCAAGAGACCCAGTACTTC.

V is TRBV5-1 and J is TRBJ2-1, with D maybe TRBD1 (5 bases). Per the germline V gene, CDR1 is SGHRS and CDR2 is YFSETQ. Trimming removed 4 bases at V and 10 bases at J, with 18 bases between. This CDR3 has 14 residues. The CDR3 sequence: CASSLAGPAREQFF. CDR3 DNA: TGCGCCAGCAGCCTCGCAGGGCCTGCACGAGAGCAGTTCTTC. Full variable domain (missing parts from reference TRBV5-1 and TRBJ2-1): KAGVTQTPRYLIKTRGQQVTLSCSPISGHRSVSWYQQTPGQGLQFLFEYFSETQRNKGNFPGRFSGRQFSNSRSEMNVSTLELGDSALYLCASSLAGPAREQFFGPGTRLTVL.

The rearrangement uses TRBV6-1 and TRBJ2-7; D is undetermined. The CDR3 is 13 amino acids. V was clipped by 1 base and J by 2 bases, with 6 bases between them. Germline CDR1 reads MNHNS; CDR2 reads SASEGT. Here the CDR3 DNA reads TGTGCCAGCAGTGAAGGGAGAACCTACGAGCAGTACTTC. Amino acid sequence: CASSEGRTYEQYF.

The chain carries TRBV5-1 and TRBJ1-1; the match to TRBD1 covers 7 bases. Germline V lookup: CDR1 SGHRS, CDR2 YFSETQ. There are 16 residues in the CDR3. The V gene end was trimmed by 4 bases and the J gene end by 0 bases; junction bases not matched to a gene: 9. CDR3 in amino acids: CASSARTGSMNTEAFF. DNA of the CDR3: TGCGCCAGCAGCGCCCGGACAGGATCCATGAACACTGAAGCTTTCTTT.

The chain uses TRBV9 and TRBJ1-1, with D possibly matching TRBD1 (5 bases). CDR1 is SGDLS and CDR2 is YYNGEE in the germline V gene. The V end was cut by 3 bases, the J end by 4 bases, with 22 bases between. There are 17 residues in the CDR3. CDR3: CASSAWRAGMRRTEAFF. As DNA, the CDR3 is TGTGCCAGCAGCGCCTGGAGGGCAGGGATGAGACGCACTGAAGCTTTCTTT.

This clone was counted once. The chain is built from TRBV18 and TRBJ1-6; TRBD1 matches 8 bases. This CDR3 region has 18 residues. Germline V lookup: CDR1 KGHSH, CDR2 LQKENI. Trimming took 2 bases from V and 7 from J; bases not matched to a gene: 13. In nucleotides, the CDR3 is TGTGCCAGCTCACCAAATTCCAGGGGGCCCGTCCCCAATTCACCCCTCCACTTT. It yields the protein CASSPNSRGPVPNSPLHF.

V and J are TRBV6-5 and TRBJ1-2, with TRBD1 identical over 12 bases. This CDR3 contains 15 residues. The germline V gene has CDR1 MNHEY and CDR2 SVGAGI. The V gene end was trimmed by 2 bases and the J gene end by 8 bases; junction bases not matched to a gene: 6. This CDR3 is CASSYKGQGARGYTF. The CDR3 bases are TGTGCCAGCAGTTACAAGGGACAGGGGGCGAGGGGCTACACCTTC.